This T cell receptor beta chain was observed in a study of technical replicates of blood from a handful of donors. Produced via immunoSEQ multiplex PCR; TCRdb's table is partial and in-frame only. The data contain 87,000 or so clones, approximately 90% of them seen just once; the ten biggest clones take up 0.25% to 0.35%. This clone showed up just once. CDR3 length: 13 residues. V dropped 3 bases and J dropped 7 bases, with 12 bases sitting between them. Germline CDR1 is MNHEY and CDR2 is SMNVEV (reference sequence). The receptor was isolated from a human donor in good health. Input material: T cells isolated from PBMCs. V is TRBV27 and J is TRBJ1-2; maybe TRBD1 (5 bases). This chain's CDR3 is CASSFVQGSGYTF. The CDR3, as DNA: TGTGCCAGCAGTTTCGTGCAGGGAAGTGGCTACACCTTC.